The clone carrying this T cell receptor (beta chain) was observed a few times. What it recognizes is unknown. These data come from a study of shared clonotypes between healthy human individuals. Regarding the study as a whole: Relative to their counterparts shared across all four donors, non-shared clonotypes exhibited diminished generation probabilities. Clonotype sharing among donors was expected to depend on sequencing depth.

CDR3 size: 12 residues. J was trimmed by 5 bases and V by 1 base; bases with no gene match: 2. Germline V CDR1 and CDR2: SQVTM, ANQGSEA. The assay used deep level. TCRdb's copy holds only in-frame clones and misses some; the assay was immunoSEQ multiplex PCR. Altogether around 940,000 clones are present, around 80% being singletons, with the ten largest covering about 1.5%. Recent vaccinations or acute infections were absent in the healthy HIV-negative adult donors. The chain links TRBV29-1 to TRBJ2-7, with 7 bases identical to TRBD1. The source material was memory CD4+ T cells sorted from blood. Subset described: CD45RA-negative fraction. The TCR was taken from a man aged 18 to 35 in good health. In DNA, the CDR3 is TGCAGCGTTGAAGTTACAGGGGACGAGCAGTACTTC. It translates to CSVEVTGDEQYF.